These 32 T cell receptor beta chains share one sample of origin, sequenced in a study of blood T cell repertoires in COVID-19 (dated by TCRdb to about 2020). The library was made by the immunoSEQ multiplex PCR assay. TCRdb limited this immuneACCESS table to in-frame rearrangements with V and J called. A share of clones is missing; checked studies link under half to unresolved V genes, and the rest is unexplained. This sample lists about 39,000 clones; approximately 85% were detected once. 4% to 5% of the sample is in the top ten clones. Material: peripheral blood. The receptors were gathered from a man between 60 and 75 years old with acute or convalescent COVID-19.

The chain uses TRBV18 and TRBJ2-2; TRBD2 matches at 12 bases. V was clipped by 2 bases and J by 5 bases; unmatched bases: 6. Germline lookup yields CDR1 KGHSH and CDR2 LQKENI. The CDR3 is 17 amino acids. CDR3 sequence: CASSPGLAGLRTGELFF. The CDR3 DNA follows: TGTGCCAGCTCACCAGGACTAGCGGGATTAAGAACCGGGGAGCTGTTTTTT.

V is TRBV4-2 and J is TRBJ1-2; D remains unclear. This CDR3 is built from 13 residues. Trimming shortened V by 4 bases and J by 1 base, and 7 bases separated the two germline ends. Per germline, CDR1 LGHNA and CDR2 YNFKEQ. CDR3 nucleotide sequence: TGTGCCAGCAGCCCCGGAGGTAACTATGGCTACACCTTC. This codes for CASSPGGNYGYTF.

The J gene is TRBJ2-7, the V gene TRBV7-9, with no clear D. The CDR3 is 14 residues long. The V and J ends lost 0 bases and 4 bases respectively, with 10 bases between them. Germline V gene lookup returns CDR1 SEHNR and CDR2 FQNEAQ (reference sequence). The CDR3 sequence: CASSLANTIYEQYF. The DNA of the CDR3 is TGTGCCAGCAGCTTAGCGAACACAATATACGAGCAGTACTTC.

The CDR3 nucleotides are TGCGCCAGCAGCCAAGCGGACTGGAATGAGCAGTTCTTC. Residues: CASSQADWNEQFF. The chain employs TRBV4-1 and TRBJ2-1; D may be TRBD2 (5 bases). CDR3 length equals 13 residues. The V end was cut by 1 base, the J end by 7 bases, with 8 bases between. Germline V gene lookup returns CDR1 MGHRA and CDR2 YSYEKL.

The CDR3 reads CAWSLADSLGGSYNEQFF. In DNA, the CDR3 is TGTGCCTGGAGTTTAGCGGACTCCCTGGGCGGATCCTACAATGAGCAGTTCTTC. The V gene is TRBV30, the J gene TRBJ2-1; D perhaps matches TRBD2 (6 bases). Deletions cut 2 bases from V and 1 base from J, with 21 bases between. The CDR3 runs 18 residues. Germline-derived CDR1 and CDR2 are GTSNPN and SVGIG (reference sequence).

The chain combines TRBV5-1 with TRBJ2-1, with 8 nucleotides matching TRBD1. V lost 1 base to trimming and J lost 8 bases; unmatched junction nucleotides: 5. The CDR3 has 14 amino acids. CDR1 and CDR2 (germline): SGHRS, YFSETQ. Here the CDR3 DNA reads TGCGCCAGCAGCTTGATGGACAGGGTCGATGAGCAGTTCTTC. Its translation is CASSLMDRVDEQFF. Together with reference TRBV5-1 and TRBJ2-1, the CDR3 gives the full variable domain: KAGVTQTPRYLIKTRGQQVTLSCSPISGHRSVSWYQQTPGQGLQFLFEYFSETQRNKGNFPGRFSGRQFSNSRSEMNVSTLELGDSALYLCASSLMDRVDEQFFGPGTRLTVL.

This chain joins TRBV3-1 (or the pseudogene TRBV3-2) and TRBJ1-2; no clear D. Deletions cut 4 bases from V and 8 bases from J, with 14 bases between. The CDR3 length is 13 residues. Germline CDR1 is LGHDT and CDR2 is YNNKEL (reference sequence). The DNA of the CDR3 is TGTGCCAGCAGCCTAGAGCGCAGCGGGGGCTACACCTTC. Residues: CASSLERSGGYTF.

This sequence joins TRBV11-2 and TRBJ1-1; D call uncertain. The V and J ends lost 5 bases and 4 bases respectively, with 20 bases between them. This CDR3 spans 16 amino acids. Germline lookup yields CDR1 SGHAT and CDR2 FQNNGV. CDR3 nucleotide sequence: TGTGCCAGCAGCCCCCGGTCAACTAGGGAGGGCACTGAAGCTTTCTTT. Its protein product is CASSPRSTREGTEAFF.

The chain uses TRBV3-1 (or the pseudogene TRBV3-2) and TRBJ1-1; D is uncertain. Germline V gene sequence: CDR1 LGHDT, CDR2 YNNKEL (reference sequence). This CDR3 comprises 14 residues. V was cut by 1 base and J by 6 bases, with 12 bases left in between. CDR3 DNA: TGTGCCAGCAGCCAAGGGCATGACAAGGCTGAAGCTTTCTTT. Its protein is CASSQGHDKAEAFF.

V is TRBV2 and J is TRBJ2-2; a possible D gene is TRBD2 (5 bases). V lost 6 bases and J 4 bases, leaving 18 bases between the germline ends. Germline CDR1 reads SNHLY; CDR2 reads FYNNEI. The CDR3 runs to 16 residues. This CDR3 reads CASRERVSGSTGELFF. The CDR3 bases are TGTGCCAGCAGGGAAAGGGTTTCGGGGAGCACCGGGGAGCTGTTTTTT.

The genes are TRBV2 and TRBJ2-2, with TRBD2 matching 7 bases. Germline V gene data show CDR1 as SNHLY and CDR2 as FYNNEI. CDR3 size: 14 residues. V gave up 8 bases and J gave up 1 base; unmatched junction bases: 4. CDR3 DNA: TGTGCCAGCGGACGCGGGGGGAACACCGGGGAGCTGTTTTTT. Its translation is CASGRGGNTGELFF. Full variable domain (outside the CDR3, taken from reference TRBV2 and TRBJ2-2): EPEVTQTPSHQVTQMGQEVILRCVPISNHLYFYWYRQILGQKVEFLVSFYNNEISEKSEIFDDQFSVERPDGSNFTLKIRSTKLEDSAMYFCASGRGGNTGELFFGEGSRLTVL.

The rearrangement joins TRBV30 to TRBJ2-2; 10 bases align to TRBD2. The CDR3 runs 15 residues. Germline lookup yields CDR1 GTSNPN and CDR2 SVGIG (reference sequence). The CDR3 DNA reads TGTGGTTGGAAGAGAGAGCGGGGGGGCCCCGGGGAGCTGTTTTTT. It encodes CGWKRERGGPGELFF.

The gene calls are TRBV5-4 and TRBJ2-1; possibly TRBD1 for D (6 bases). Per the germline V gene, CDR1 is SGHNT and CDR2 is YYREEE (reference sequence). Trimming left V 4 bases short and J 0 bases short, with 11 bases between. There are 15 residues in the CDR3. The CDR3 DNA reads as TGTGCCAGCAGCCCCGGGACAACCTCCTACAATGAGCAGTTCTTC. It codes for CASSPGTTSYNEQFF.

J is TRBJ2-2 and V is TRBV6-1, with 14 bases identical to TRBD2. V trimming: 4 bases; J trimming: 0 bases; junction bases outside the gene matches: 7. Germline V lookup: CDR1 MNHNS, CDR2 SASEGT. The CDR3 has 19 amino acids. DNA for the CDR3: TGTGCCAGCAGTGTGGGACTAGCGGGAGAACGTGCGAACACCGGGGAGCTGTTTTTT. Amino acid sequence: CASSVGLAGERANTGELFF.

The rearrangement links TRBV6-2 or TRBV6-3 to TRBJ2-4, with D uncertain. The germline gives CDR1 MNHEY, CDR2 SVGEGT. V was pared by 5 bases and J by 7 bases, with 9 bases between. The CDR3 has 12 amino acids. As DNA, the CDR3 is TGTGCCAGCAGTCTAGTCACGAACATTCAGTACTTC. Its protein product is CASSLVTNIQYF.

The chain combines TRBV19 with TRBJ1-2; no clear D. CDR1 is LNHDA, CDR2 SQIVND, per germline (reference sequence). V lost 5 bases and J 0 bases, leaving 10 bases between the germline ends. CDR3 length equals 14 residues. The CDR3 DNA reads TGTGCCAGTAGTGGGCAGTCACCTAACTATGGCTACACCTTC. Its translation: CASSGQSPNYGYTF.

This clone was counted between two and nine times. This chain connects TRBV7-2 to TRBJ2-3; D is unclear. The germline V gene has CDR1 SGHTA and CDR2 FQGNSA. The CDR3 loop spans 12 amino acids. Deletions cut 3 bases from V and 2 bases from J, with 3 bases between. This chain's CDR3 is CASSFNTDTQYF. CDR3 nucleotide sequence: TGTGCCAGCAGCTTTAACACAGATACGCAGTATTTT.

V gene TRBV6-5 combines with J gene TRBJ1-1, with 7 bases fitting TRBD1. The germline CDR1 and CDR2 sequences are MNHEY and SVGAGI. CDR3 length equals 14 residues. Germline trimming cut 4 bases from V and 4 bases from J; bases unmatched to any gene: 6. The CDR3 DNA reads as TGTGCCAGCAGTTCGACAGGGTTTGGCACTGAAGCTTTCTTT. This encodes CASSSTGFGTEAFF.

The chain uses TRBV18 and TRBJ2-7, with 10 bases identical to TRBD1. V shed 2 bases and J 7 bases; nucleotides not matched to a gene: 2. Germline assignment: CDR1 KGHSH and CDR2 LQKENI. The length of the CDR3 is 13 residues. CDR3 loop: CASSPKGQGEQYF. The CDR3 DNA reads TGTGCCAGCTCACCAAAGGGACAGGGGGAGCAGTACTTC.

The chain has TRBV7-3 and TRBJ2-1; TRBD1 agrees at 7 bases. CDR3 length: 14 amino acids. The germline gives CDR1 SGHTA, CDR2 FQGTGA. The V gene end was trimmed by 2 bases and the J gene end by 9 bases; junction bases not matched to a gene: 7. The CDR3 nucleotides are TGTGCCAGCAGCTTAGGGGACAGTTCGGGTGAGCAGTTCTTC. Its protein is CASSLGDSSGEQFF.

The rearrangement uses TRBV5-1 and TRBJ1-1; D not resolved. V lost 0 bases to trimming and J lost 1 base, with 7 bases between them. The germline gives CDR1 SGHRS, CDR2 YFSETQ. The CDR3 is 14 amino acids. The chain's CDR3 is CASSLESGNTEAFF. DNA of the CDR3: TGCGCCAGCAGCTTGGAATCGGGGAACACTGAAGCTTTCTTT.

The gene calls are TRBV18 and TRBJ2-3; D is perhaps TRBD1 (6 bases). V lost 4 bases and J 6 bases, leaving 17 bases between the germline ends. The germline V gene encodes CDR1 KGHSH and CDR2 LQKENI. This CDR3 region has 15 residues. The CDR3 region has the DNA TGTGCCAGCTCACTTGGACAGACCAGCGGCGATACGCAGTATTTT. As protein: CASSLGQTSGDTQYF.

CDR3 bases: TGTGCCAGCGGCGGACAGGCGGCAGGGAACTATGGCTACACCTTC. Translation: CASGGQAAGNYGYTF. This rearrangement joins TRBV6-5 to TRBJ1-2; TRBD1 agrees at 7 bases. The length of the CDR3 is 15 residues. Germline CDR1 MNHEY, CDR2 SVGAGI. V dropped 8 bases and J dropped 2; count of bases not matched to a gene: 11.

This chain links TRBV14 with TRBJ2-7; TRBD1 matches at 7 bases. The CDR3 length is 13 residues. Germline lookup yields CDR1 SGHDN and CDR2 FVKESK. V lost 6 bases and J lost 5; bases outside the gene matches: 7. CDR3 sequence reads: CASRRTGVDEQYF. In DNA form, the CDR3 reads TGTGCCAGCAGGCGAACAGGGGTCGACGAGCAGTACTTC.

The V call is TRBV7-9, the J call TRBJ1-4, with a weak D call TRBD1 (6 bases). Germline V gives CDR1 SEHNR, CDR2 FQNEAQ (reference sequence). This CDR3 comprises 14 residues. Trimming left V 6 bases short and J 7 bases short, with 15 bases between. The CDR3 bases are TGTGCCAGCAGTTTACAGGGTTTGGGTGAAAAACTGTTTTTT. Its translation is CASSLQGLGEKLFF.

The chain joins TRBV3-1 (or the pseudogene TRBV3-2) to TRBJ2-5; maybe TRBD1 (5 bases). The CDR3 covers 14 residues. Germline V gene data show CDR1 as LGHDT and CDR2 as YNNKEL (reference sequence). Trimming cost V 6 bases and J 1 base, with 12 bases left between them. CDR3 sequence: CASSQRQSQETQYF. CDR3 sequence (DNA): TGTGCCAGCAGTCAACGACAGAGCCAAGAGACCCAGTACTTC.

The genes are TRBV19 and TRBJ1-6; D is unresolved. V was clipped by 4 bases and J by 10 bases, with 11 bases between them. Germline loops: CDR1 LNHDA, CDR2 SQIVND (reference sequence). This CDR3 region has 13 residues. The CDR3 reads CASSKDWRSPLHF. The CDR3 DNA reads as TGTGCCAGTAGTAAGGATTGGCGGTCACCCCTCCACTTT.

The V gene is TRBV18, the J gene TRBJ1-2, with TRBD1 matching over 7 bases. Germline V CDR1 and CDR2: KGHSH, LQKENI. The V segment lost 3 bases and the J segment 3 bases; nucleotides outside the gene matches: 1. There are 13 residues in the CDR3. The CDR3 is CASSPDRDYGYTF. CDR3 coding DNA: TGTGCCAGCTCACCTGACAGGGACTATGGCTACACCTTC.

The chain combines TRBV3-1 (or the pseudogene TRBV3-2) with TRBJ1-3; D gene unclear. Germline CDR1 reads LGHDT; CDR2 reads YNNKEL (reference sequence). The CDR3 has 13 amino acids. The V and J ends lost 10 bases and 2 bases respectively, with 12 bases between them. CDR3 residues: CATTSPPGNTIYF. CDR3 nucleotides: TGTGCCACCACTTCCCCCCCTGGAAACACCATATATTTT.

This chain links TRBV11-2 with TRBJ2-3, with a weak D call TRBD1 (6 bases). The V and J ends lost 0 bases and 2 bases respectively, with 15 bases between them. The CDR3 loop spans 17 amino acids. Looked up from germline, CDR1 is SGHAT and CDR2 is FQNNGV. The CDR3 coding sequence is TGTGCCAGCAGCTTAGACCACAGGGAAGAAGTCACAGATACGCAGTATTTT. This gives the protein CASSLDHREEVTDTQYF.

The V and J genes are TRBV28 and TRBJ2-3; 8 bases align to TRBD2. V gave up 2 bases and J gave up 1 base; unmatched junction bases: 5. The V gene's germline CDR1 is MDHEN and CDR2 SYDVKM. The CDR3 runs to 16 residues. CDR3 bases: TGTGCCAGCAGTTTAATTGCGGGAGGACGCACAGATACGCAGTATTTT. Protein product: CASSLIAGGRTDTQYF.

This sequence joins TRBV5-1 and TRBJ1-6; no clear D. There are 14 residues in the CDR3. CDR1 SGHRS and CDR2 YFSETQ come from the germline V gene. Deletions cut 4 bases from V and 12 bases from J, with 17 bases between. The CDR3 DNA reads TGCGCCAGCAGCAGGAGGCCCGGCGACGAACCCCTCCACTTT. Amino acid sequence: CASSRRPGDEPLHF.